This T cell receptor beta chain is drawn from a study of blood T cell repertoires in COVID-19. Overall study: Donors in the United States, Italy and Spain gave samples during acute or convalescent COVID-19.

The assay was immunoSEQ multiplex PCR, and TCRdb's table has in-frame clones only and misses some. The data show more than 95,000 clones, around 80% seen once. This sequence originates from a man aged 60 to 69 with acute or convalescent COVID-19. Source material: peripheral blood.

CDR3 loop: CASKLGLYSNQPQHF. The DNA of the CDR3 is TGTGCCAGCAAACTAGGTCTATATAGCAATCAGCCCCAGCATTTT. This chain uses TRBV2 with TRBJ1-5; no definite D call. Trimming removed 7 bases at V and 0 bases at J, with 13 bases between. This CDR3 spans 15 amino acids. In germline, CDR1 is SNHLY, CDR2 FYNNEI.